This entry lists 17 T cell receptor beta chains sequenced from one sample in a study of cytomegalovirus exposure and HLA in healthy donors. In the PCR, 60 Vbeta and 13 Jbeta primers were used. Clones were read by immunoSEQ multiplex PCR, and TCRdb kept only the in-frame ones, dropping some. This table holds around 53,000 clones, nearly 85% found once. Sequencing used PBMCs. These TCRs come from a man under 40 in good health and CMV-seronegative.

The chain carries TRBV11-3 and TRBJ1-3; the D is unclear. V shed 5 bases and J shed 0 bases, with 2 bases lying between them. The CDR3 consists of 12 residues. Per germline, CDR1 SGHNT and CDR2 YENEEA. The CDR3 region is CASSHSGNTIYF. The DNA for the CDR3 is TGTGCCAGCAGCCACTCTGGAAACACCATATATTTT.

The genes are TRBV4-3 and TRBJ2-3; 7 nucleotides line up with TRBD2. The ends lost 0 bases at V and 1 base at J; junction bases unmatched: 4. This CDR3 spans 16 amino acids. Germline V gives CDR1 LGHNA, CDR2 YSLEER. As DNA, the CDR3 is TGCGCCAGCAGCCAAGAAACGGGAGGAGGCACAGATACGCAGTATTTT. Translating it yields CASSQETGGGTDTQYF.

This clone was found a few times. The genes are TRBV7-6 and TRBJ2-6; D ambiguous. The germline CDR1 and CDR2 sequences are SGHVS and FNYEAQ. This CDR3 spans 19 amino acids. V gave up 1 base and J gave up 4 bases, with 20 bases separating them. CDR3 loop: CASSLEIPSTRSGANVLTF. The DNA for the CDR3 is TGTGCCAGCAGCTTAGAAATACCTAGTACGAGGTCCGGGGCCAACGTCCTGACTTTC.

The chain combines TRBV7-2 with TRBJ2-3; TRBD2 is a possible D gene (5 bases). The germline V gene has CDR1 SGHTA and CDR2 FQGNSA. Trimming removed 5 bases from V and 6 bases from J, with 9 bases in between. This CDR3 contains 12 residues. CDR3 residues: CASSPSGDTQYF. CDR3 bases: TGTGCCAGCAGCCCATCGGGGGATACGCAGTATTTT. Based on the CDR3 plus reference TRBV7-2 and TRBJ2-3, the full variable domain is GAGVSQSPSNKVTEKGKDVELRCDPISGHTALYWYRQSLGQGLEFLIYFQGNSAPDKSGLPSDRFSAERTGGSVSTLTIQRTQQEDSAVYLCASSPSGDTQYFGPGTRLTVL.

The rearrangement joins TRBV11-2 to TRBJ2-5; D unresolved. Per germline, CDR1 SGHAT and CDR2 FQNNGV. V lost 5 bases, J lost 10 bases, and 20 bases lay in between. The CDR3 extends over 14 amino acids. The DNA for the CDR3 is TGTGCCAGCAGCCCCTATCTCGACAAATTTGACCAGTACTTC. Amino acid sequence: CASSPYLDKFDQYF.

V is TRBV11-2 and J is TRBJ2-1, with TRBD2 matching 12 bases. After removal of 3 bases from V and 7 bases from J, the junction contained 4 bases not matched to a gene. Looked up from germline, CDR1 is SGHAT and CDR2 is FQNNGV. This CDR3 has 15 residues. The CDR3 sequence: CASSLGTSGSNEQFF. The CDR3 DNA reads as TGTGCCAGCAGCTTGGGGACTAGCGGGTCTAATGAGCAGTTCTTC.

J is TRBJ1-5 and V is TRBV30; 8 positions match TRBD1. The CDR3 length is 15 residues. The ends lost 2 bases at V and 2 bases at J; junction bases unmatched: 5. The germline CDR1 and CDR2 sequences are GTSNPN and SVGIG (reference sequence). The CDR3 nucleotides read TGTGCCTGGAGTCCAGACAGGGGCGGCAATCAGCCCCAGCATTTT. This codes for CAWSPDRGGNQPQHF.

V is TRBV28 and J is TRBJ1-5; TRBD1 is a possible D gene (6 bases). The ends were cut back, 7 bases at V and 5 bases at J, with 15 bases in the middle. Germline lookup yields CDR1 MDHEN and CDR2 SYDVKM. The CDR3 sequence is 14 residues long. The CDR3 protein is CASITSGADQPQHF. The CDR3 DNA reads as TGTGCCAGCATCACTTCAGGGGCAGATCAGCCCCAGCATTTT.

The gene calls are TRBV5-1 and TRBJ2-5; the match to TRBD2 covers 14 bases. The CDR3 is made up of 16 amino acids. Germline CDR1 is SGHRS and CDR2 is YFSETQ. V was pared by 0 bases and J by 5 bases, with 3 bases of the junction left unmatched. The CDR3 region is CASSLGGTSGGETQYF. DNA of the CDR3: TGCGCCAGCAGCTTGGGAGGGACTAGCGGGGGTGAGACCCAGTACTTC.

This clone was seen a single time. V usage is TRBV25-1 and J usage is TRBJ1-6; TRBD1 aligns across 8 bases. In germline, CDR1 is MGHDK, CDR2 SYGVNS. CDR3 length: 15 amino acids. With V trimmed by 4 bases and J by 9 bases, 8 bases remained unmatched. DNA of the CDR3: TGTGCCAGCAGTGTGTCACGACAGGGGATTTCACCCCTCCACTTT. Its translation: CASSVSRQGISPLHF.

The chain recombines TRBV18 with TRBJ1-5; D is unresolved. V shed 3 bases and J shed 3 bases, with 15 bases lying between them. The CDR3 is 16 amino acids. Germline CDR1 KGHSH, CDR2 LQKENI. DNA of the CDR3: TGTGCCAGCTCACCTGAGATCCTGCAGGCCAATCAGCCCCAGCATTTT. This gives the protein CASSPEILQANQPQHF. Together with reference TRBV18 and TRBJ1-5, the CDR3 gives the full variable domain: NAGVMQNPRHLVRRRGQEARLRCSPMKGHSHVYWYRQLPEEGLKFMVYLQKENIIDESGMPKERFSAEFPKEGPSILRIQQVVRGDSAAYFCASSPEILQANQPQHFGDGTRLSIL.

The chain combines TRBV5-3 with TRBJ1-6; maybe TRBD1 (6 bases). Being an ORF, TRBV5-3 has a function that is uncertain. This CDR3 comprises 15 residues. The V and J ends lost 0 bases and 13 bases respectively, with 17 bases between them. CDR3 sequence (DNA): TGTGCCAGAAGCTTGGGGGGACGGCTAAGGGGGCCCCTCCACTTT. Translated: CARSLGGRLRGPLHF.

The chain carries TRBV18 and TRBJ1-1; D uncertain. The CDR3 contains 14 residues. The germline V gene has CDR1 KGHSH and CDR2 LQKENI. V lost 3 bases to trimming and J lost 3 bases, with 11 bases between them. In nucleotides, the CDR3 is TGTGCCAGCTCACCCCAACAGAGGGACACTGAAGCTTTCTTT. Residues: CASSPQQRDTEAFF.

The chain employs TRBV7-9 and TRBJ2-1, with unresolved D. Germline V gene lookup returns CDR1 SEHNR and CDR2 FQNEAQ (reference sequence). The V and J ends lost 1 base and 8 bases respectively, with 9 bases between them. This CDR3 comprises 13 residues. CDR3 protein: CASSLVLSDEQFF. The CDR3 nucleotides are TGTGCCAGCAGCTTAGTTCTTTCGGATGAGCAGTTCTTC.

The chain carries TRBV11-2 and TRBJ2-7; tentatively, D is TRBD2 (5 bases). This CDR3 contains 14 residues. V lost 7 bases and J 8 bases, leaving 21 bases between the germline ends. Germline loops: CDR1 SGHAT, CDR2 FQNNGV. CDR3 protein: CASTEGAALSQQYF. The CDR3 DNA reads as TGTGCCAGCACCGAGGGAGCGGCTCTGAGTCAGCAGTACTTC.

This chain connects TRBV6-5 to TRBJ1-1; TRBD1 is a possible D gene (5 bases). The CDR3 covers 15 residues. The ends were cut back, 6 bases at V and 5 bases at J, with 19 bases in the middle. Germline CDR1 is MNHEY and CDR2 is SVGAGI. CDR3 loop: CASRYGWGVGTEAFF. The CDR3 DNA follows: TGTGCCAGCAGGTACGGTTGGGGGGTAGGAACTGAAGCTTTCTTT.

The V gene is TRBV6-5, the J gene TRBJ2-5, with D possibly matching TRBD1 (5 bases). TRBJ2-7 matches the DNA end more closely, so the J call is doubtful. The CDR3 extends over 16 amino acids. Germline V gives CDR1 MNHEY, CDR2 SVGAGI. The CDR3 region is CASSSPAGPFSYEQYF. For the CDR3, the DNA is TGTGCCAGCAGTTCCCCCGCAGGGCCTTTCTCCTACGAGCAGTACTTC.